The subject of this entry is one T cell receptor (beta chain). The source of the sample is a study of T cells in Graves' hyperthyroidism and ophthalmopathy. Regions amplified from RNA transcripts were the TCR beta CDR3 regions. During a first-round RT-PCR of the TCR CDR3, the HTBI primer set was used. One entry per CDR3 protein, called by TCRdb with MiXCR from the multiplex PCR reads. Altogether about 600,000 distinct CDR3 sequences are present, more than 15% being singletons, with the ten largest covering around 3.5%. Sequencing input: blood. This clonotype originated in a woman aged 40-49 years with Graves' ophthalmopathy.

CDR3 coding DNA: TGTGCCAGCAGCTTAGCGGGACACAACTCCTACAATGAGCAGTTCTTC. As protein: CASSLAGHNSYNEQFF. V is TRBV7-3 and J is TRBJ2-1, with D perhaps being TRBD1 or TRBD2 (6 bases each). Trimming removed 2 bases at V and 0 bases at J, with 11 bases between. The CDR3 is 16 amino acids. Per the germline V gene, CDR1 is SGHTA and CDR2 is FQGTGA.